These 18 T cell receptor beta chains were sequenced from one sample in a study of T cell changes during pregnancy in multiple sclerosis. Some clones are missing from TCRdb's copy, which holds only in-frame ones; the method was immunoSEQ multiplex PCR. The repertoire has roughly 50,000 clones, around 90% of them found once; the top ten carry about 0.4%. Sample: CD4+ T cells from peripheral blood mononuclear cells, taken after pregnancy. These receptors all stem from a female donor with multiple sclerosis, enrolled in a pregnancy study.

This chain connects TRBV30 to TRBJ2-6; D gene ambiguous. This CDR3 has 13 residues. V lost 6 bases, J lost 0 bases, and 6 bases lay in between. Germline V gives CDR1 GTSNPN, CDR2 SVGIG (reference sequence). Here the CDR3 reads CACLGSGANVLTF. The CDR3 region has the DNA TGTGCCTGTCTCGGCTCTGGGGCCAACGTCCTGACTTTC.

The table lists this clone with a count of one. The V call is TRBV7-9, the J call TRBJ2-7; 8 positions match TRBD1. This CDR3 has 14 residues. The germline CDR1 and CDR2 sequences are SEHNR and FQNEAQ (reference sequence). The V and J ends lost 5 bases and 5 bases, in that order; junction bases with no gene match: 8. CDR3 in DNA: TGTGCCAGCAGCCCCAGGACAGGGAGAAACGAGCAGTACTTC. Translating it yields CASSPRTGRNEQYF.

The sample holds one count of this clone. This chain connects TRBV11-3 to TRBJ1-3, with D perhaps matching TRBD1 (6 bases). V was pared by 5 bases and J by 4 bases, with 12 bases between. Germline V gives CDR1 SGHNT, CDR2 YENEEA. CDR3 length: 14 residues. CDR3: CASSPGGLGNTIYF. The CDR3 bases are TGTGCCAGCAGCCCCGGGGGGCTCGGAAACACCATATATTTT.

V is TRBV7-9 and J is TRBJ2-7; 12 bases align to TRBD2. The trim removed 5 bases at V and 2 bases at J, leaving 10 bases unmatched. The CDR3 contains 17 residues. CDR1 is SEHNR, CDR2 FQNEAQ, per germline (reference sequence). The CDR3 reads CASSPPWTSGITYEQYF. CDR3 DNA: TGTGCCAGCAGCCCCCCCTGGACTAGCGGGATTACCTACGAGCAGTACTTC. The variable domain in full, with the rest retrieved from reference TRBV7-9 and TRBJ2-7, is DTGVSQNPRHKITKRGQNVTFRCDPISEHNRLYWYRQTLGQGPEFLTYFQNEAQLEKSRLLSDRFSAERPKGSFSTLEIQRTEQGDSAMYLCASSPPWTSGITYEQYFGPGTRLTVT.

This chain joins TRBV30 and TRBJ2-2; D is unclear. From germline, CDR1 is GTSNPN and CDR2 SVGIG (reference sequence). The germline V and J ends were trimmed by 4 bases and 7 bases, with 10 bases remaining between them. There are 12 residues in the CDR3. The CDR3 region has the DNA TGTGCCTGGACCAACTGGAGCGGGGAGCTGTTTTTT. Protein: CAWTNWSGELFF. Using reference TRBV30 and TRBJ2-2 for the parts outside the CDR3, the full variable domain is SQTIHQWPATLVQPVGSPLSLECTVEGTSNPNLYWYRQAAGRGLQLLFYSVGIGQISSEVPQNLSASRPQDRQFILSSKKLLLSDSGFYLCAWTNWSGELFFGEGSRLTVL.

V gene TRBV7-2 combines with J gene TRBJ2-5; TRBD1 agrees at 10 bases. CDR3 length: 15 amino acids. Germline CDR1 reads SGHTA; CDR2 reads FQGNSA. J was trimmed by 4 bases and V by 3 bases; bases with no gene match: 5. The CDR3 nucleotides read TGTGCCAGCAGCTTCGACAGGGGGCGCGGAGAGACCCAGTACTTC. This sequence encodes CASSFDRGRGETQYF.

This chain joins TRBV2 and TRBJ2-5; 7 bases match TRBD2. The CDR3 is 13 amino acids. Losses at the gene ends were 11 bases for V and 4 bases for J; bases not matched to a gene: 10. The germline gives CDR1 SNHLY, CDR2 FYNNEI. The DNA for the CDR3 is TGTGCCGCGTCTGGGGGGGATCGAGAGACCCAGTACTTC. Its protein is CAASGGDRETQYF. Full variable domain (remainder filled in from reference TRBV2 and TRBJ2-5): EPEVTQTPSHQVTQMGQEVILRCVPISNHLYFYWYRQILGQKVEFLVSFYNNEISEKSEIFDDQFSVERPDGSNFTLKIRSTKLEDSAMYFCAASGGDRETQYFGPGTRLLVL.

This clone was counted a few times. This chain uses TRBV11-2 with TRBJ1-1; a possible D gene is TRBD1 (5 bases). V lost 5 bases, J lost 0 bases, and 13 bases lay in between. Germline V CDR1 and CDR2: SGHAT, FQNNGV. The CDR3 length is 15 residues. The CDR3 is CASSPHRPMNTEAFF. CDR3 in DNA: TGTGCCAGCAGCCCCCACAGGCCCATGAACACTGAAGCTTTCTTT.

The V call is TRBV5-1, the J call TRBJ2-4; 11 positions agree with TRBD2. With V trimmed by 4 bases and J by 4 bases, 13 bases remained unmatched. From germline, CDR1 is SGHRS and CDR2 YFSETQ. This CDR3 comprises 18 residues. In DNA form, the CDR3 reads TGCGCCAGCAGCCTGGGACTAGCGGTTGTGGGACCAAAAAACATTCAGTACTTC. This codes for CASSLGLAVVGPKNIQYF.

The chain links TRBV11-2 to TRBJ2-2; TRBD1 is a possible D gene (7 bases). Germline assignment: CDR1 SGHAT and CDR2 FQNNGV. The V gene lost 4 bases and the J gene lost 9 bases, with 12 bases spanning the gap. CDR3 length equals 13 residues. DNA for the CDR3: TGTGCCAGCAGCTGGCCAGGGGGGAGGGAGCTGTTTTTT. Its translation: CASSWPGGRELFF.

This chain links TRBV27 with TRBJ2-2, with TRBD1 as a possible D gene (5 bases). The CDR3 length is 15 residues. Trimming stripped 4 bases from V and 7 bases from J, with 16 bases between. Germline V CDR1 and CDR2: MNHEY, SMNVEV (reference sequence). The CDR3 DNA follows: TGTGCCAGCAGTTCTAGACAGACCAACGGCGGGGAGCTGTTTTTT. Residues: CASSSRQTNGGELFF.

The chain uses TRBV5-4 and TRBJ2-2, with a tentative D call TRBD1 (5 bases). V was trimmed by 0 bases and J by 6 bases, leaving 15 bases between them. CDR1 and CDR2 from the germline V gene are SGHNT and YYREEE (reference sequence). This CDR3 is built from 16 residues. Here the CDR3 reads CASSLGGQGTAGELFF. DNA for the CDR3: TGTGCCAGCAGCTTGGGGGGCCAGGGAACGGCCGGGGAGCTGTTTTTT.

The rearrangement links TRBV2 to TRBJ2-3; 11 bases agree with TRBD2. CDR1 and CDR2 from the germline V gene are SNHLY and FYNNEI. This CDR3 contains 15 residues. V lost 7 bases, J lost 1 base, and 4 bases stayed unmatched. CDR3 protein: CASKGTSGGTDTQYF. As DNA, the CDR3 is TGTGCCAGCAAGGGGACTAGCGGAGGCACAGATACGCAGTATTTT.

Here the CDR3 DNA reads TGTGCCAGCAGTCCCGGGACATCGGGATCGATTAGCAATCAGCCCCAGCATTTT. Its protein product is CASSPGTSGSISNQPQHF. V is TRBV2 and J is TRBJ1-5; weak D call: TRBD1 (6 bases). V dropped 5 bases and J dropped 0 bases, with 20 bases sitting between them. CDR3 size: 18 residues. Germline V gene lookup returns CDR1 SNHLY and CDR2 FYNNEI.

V gene TRBV19 combines with J gene TRBJ2-4; the match to TRBD2 covers 7 bases. V gave up 5 bases and J gave up 7 bases; unmatched junction bases: 5. The CDR3 covers 13 residues. CDR1 is LNHDA and CDR2 is SQIVND in the germline V gene (reference sequence). CDR3 DNA sequence: TGTGCCAGTAGTCCAGCGGGAAACAACATTCAGTACTTC. Amino acid sequence: CASSPAGNNIQYF. Full variable domain (missing parts from reference TRBV19 and TRBJ2-4): DGGITQSPKYLFRKEGQNVTLSCEQNLNHDAMYWYRQDPGQGLRLIYYSQIVNDFQKGDIAEGYSVSREKKESFPLTVTSAQKNPTAFYLCASSPAGNNIQYFGAGTRLSVL.

The chain uses TRBV12-5 and TRBJ2-1; TRBD2 agrees at 7 bases. From germline, CDR1 is LGHNT and CDR2 FRNRAP. CDR3 length equals 18 residues. J was trimmed by 1 base and V by 0 bases; bases with no gene match: 9. CDR3 sequence: CASGLVPIGGSSYNEQFF. CDR3 nucleotides: TGTGCTAGTGGTTTGGTACCGATTGGCGGGAGTTCCTACAATGAGCAGTTCTTC.

This rearrangement joins TRBV30 to TRBJ2-1; the D gene is possibly TRBD1 (5 bases). Deletions cut 1 base from V and 2 bases from J, with 6 bases between. The CDR3 loop spans 13 amino acids. CDR1 and CDR2 from the germline V gene are GTSNPN and SVGIG (reference sequence). The CDR3 bases are TGTGCCTGGAGTGCAGGGCCCTACAATGAGCAGTTCTTC. Its translation is CAWSAGPYNEQFF.

The chain employs TRBV5-1 and TRBJ2-7, with 7 nucleotides matching TRBD2. With V trimmed by 10 bases and J by 3 bases, 13 bases remained unmatched. Germline CDR1 and CDR2: SGHRS and YFSETQ. This CDR3 has 14 amino acids. CDR3 in DNA: TGCGCCTCCGAGGGAGGGTACCCCCTCTACGAGCAGTACTTC. Its translation is CASEGGYPLYEQYF.